These 18 T cell receptor beta chains were all obtained from the same sample, sequenced in a study of OX40 agonist ivuxolimab in advanced cancers. Library preparation used the immunoSEQ multiplex PCR assay. TCRdb took this table from immuneACCESS and kept in-frame rearrangements with V and J called. Such tables lack part of the clones; where checked against another copy, unresolved V genes explain under half of the gap, and the rest is unexplained. The sample includes over 50,000 clones, with roughly 82% observed a single time. About 3.9% of the sample belongs to the ten largest clones. This sample comprised CD4+ or CD8+ T cells sorted from blood, obtained in a trial of the OX40 agonist ivuxolimab. Receptors were obtained from an adult with an advanced solid tumor such as melanoma, head and neck, liver or kidney cancer.

V gene TRBV5-4 combines with J gene TRBJ1-4; 9 bases are shared with TRBD1. Germline CDR1 and CDR2: SGHNT and YYREEE (reference sequence). Trimming cost V 4 bases and J 7 bases; bases outside gene matches: 5. The CDR3 extends over 14 amino acids. CDR3 in DNA: TGTGCCAGCAGCCAACAGGGGGCGGGTGAAAAACTGTTTTTT. It is translated as CASSQQGAGEKLFF.

CDR3 nucleotide sequence: TGTGCCTCCCGGCGGGGGGGTCTGGGTAATGAGCAGTTCTTC. Translation gives CASRRGGLGNEQFF. The rearrangement uses TRBV6-6 and TRBJ2-1; 9 nucleotides agree with TRBD2. This CDR3 spans 14 amino acids. V dropped 11 bases and J dropped 7; count of bases not matched to a gene: 12. Germline lookup yields CDR1 MNHNY and CDR2 SVGAGI (reference sequence).

The rearrangement uses TRBV5-6 and TRBJ2-2; no reliable D call. CDR3 length equals 11 residues. With 4 bases removed from V and 6 bases from J, the gap between germline ends came to 4 bases. Germline CDR1 reads SGHDT; CDR2 reads YYEEEE. The CDR3 here is CASSLPGELFF. CDR3 sequence (DNA): TGTGCCAGCAGCCTCCCCGGGGAGCTGTTTTTT.

The rearrangement links TRBV6-5 to TRBJ2-7, with a possible D match to TRBD2 (5 bases). The CDR3 extends over 13 amino acids. Germline V lookup: CDR1 MNHEY, CDR2 SVGAGI. With 8 bases removed from V and 5 bases from J, the gap between germline ends came to 16 bases. The CDR3 spells CASSRGLMNEQYF. CDR3 coding DNA: TGTGCCAGCTCAAGAGGGCTTATGAACGAGCAGTACTTC.

V is TRBV18 and J is TRBJ2-1; either TRBD1 or TRBD2 may supply D (5 bases each). The CDR3 extends over 11 amino acids. Germline lookup yields CDR1 KGHSH and CDR2 LQKENI. V gave up 3 bases and J gave up 12 bases, with 9 bases separating them. The DNA of the CDR3 is TGTGCCAGCTCACCGGGGGACGGGCAGTTCTTC. This encodes CASSPGDGQFF.

Details on this clone: A junction boundary mismatches the germline segment, possibly from a read error. The J gene is TRBJ2-5, the V gene TRBV7-7; D assignment may be TRBD1 or TRBD2 (6 bases each). The length of the CDR3 is 15 residues. From germline, CDR1 is SSHAT and CDR2 FNYEAQ (reference sequence). In nucleotides, the CDR3 is TGTGCTAGCAGCTTTCGTTGGGGGGCACAAGAGACCCAGTACTTC. It translates to CASSFRWGAQETQYF. The variable domain in full, with the rest retrieved from reference TRBV7-7 and TRBJ2-5, is GAGVSQSPRYKVTKRGQDVTLRCDPISSHATLYWYQQALGQGPEFLTYFNYEAQPDKSGLPSDRFSAERPEGSISTLTIQRTEQRDSAMYRCASSFRWGAQETQYFGPGTRLLVL.

The chain links TRBV15 to TRBJ2-3; no definite D call. Trimming removed 0 bases at V and 8 bases at J, with 12 bases between. Germline CDR1 LNHNV, CDR2 YYDKDF (reference sequence). This CDR3 has 14 amino acids. The CDR3 reads CATSRDPSTGTQYF. The CDR3 bases are TGTGCCACCAGCAGAGACCCTTCAACGGGTACGCAGTATTTT.

The chain joins TRBV16 to TRBJ2-7; weak D call: TRBD2 (7 bases). Germline loops: CDR1 KGHSY, CDR2 FQNENV. The V end was cut by 6 bases, the J end by 3 bases, with 21 bases between. This CDR3 has 16 residues. The CDR3 here is CASRQNVGGALYEQYF. CDR3 nucleotide sequence: TGTGCCAGCAGACAAAACGTGGGGGGGGCTCTCTACGAGCAGTACTTC.

V usage is TRBV6-5 and J usage is TRBJ1-2; a possible D gene is TRBD1 (6 bases). Between the trimmed V and J ends, which lost 5 bases and 7 bases, there was a span of 14 bases. This CDR3 is 13 amino acids long. Germline CDR1 is MNHEY and CDR2 is SVGAGI. The CDR3 DNA reads TGTGCCAGCAGTAGGGGGGGGCAGGGTGGCTACACCTTC. Translated, it gives CASSRGGQGGYTF.

This clone appeared once. This sequence joins TRBV11-3 and TRBJ2-5; TRBD2 matches 12 bases. Germline loops: CDR1 SGHNT, CDR2 YENEEA. This CDR3 has 16 residues. V lost 5 bases, J lost 1 base, and 5 bases stayed unmatched. The CDR3 spells CASSTWTSGVQETQYF. The CDR3 nucleotides are TGTGCCAGCAGCACCTGGACTAGCGGGGTCCAAGAGACCCAGTACTTC.

There are a few counts of this clone. The rearrangement joins TRBV5-1 to TRBJ2-3, with TRBD2 matching 11 bases. V lost 0 bases to trimming and J lost 3 bases; unmatched junction nucleotides: 3. CDR3 length equals 16 residues. Germline V lookup: CDR1 SGHRS, CDR2 YFSETQ. CDR3 nucleotides: TGCGCCAGCAGCTTGGGGTCTAGCGGGGGGACAGATACGCAGTATTTT. This gives the protein CASSLGSSGGTDTQYF.

The CDR3 is CASSLALNEQYF. CDR3 coding DNA: TGTGCCAGCAGTTTAGCACTCAACGAGCAGTACTTC. The chain carries TRBV28 and TRBJ2-7; D gene unclear. V was trimmed by 2 bases and J by 5 bases, leaving 7 bases between them. CDR1 and CDR2 from the germline V gene are MDHEN and SYDVKM. The CDR3 extends over 12 amino acids. The entire variable domain, with the rest obtained from reference TRBV28 and TRBJ2-7, is as follows: DVKVTQSSRYLVKRTGEKVFLECVQDMDHENMFWYRQDPGLGLRLIYFSYDVKMKEKGDIPEGYSVSREKKERFSLILESASTNQTSMYLCASSLALNEQYFGPGTRLTVT.

The chain couples TRBV28 to TRBJ2-7; 9 bases fit TRBD1. In germline, CDR1 is MDHEN, CDR2 SYDVKM. V lost 6 bases and J lost 6; bases outside the gene matches: 9. CDR3 length equals 14 residues. This CDR3 reads CASSTGGAPIEQYF. Here the CDR3 DNA reads TGTGCCAGCAGCACAGGGGGCGCTCCGATCGAGCAGTACTTC. The whole variable domain, remainder taken from reference TRBV28 and TRBJ2-7, is DVKVTQSSRYLVKRTGEKVFLECVQDMDHENMFWYRQDPGLGLRLIYFSYDVKMKEKGDIPEGYSVSREKKERFSLILESASTNQTSMYLCASSTGGAPIEQYFGPGTRLTVT.

This sequence joins TRBV13 and TRBJ2-3; 9 bases fit TRBD2. V gave up 3 bases and J gave up 0 bases; unmatched junction bases: 1. The CDR3 consists of 15 residues. Germline CDR1 reads PRHDT; CDR2 reads FYEKMQ (reference sequence). The CDR3: CASSLTSGSTDTQYF. The DNA for the CDR3 is TGTGCCAGCAGCTTGACTAGCGGTAGCACAGATACGCAGTATTTT.

In its sample, this clone was seen a few times. The chain couples TRBV18 to TRBJ1-2; TRBD1 is a possible D gene (5 bases). Germline loops: CDR1 KGHSH, CDR2 LQKENI. The V end lost 5 bases, the J end lost 4 bases, and 17 bases lay between the germline ends. The CDR3 totals 15 residues. CDR3 amino acids: CASSNQGMNSYGYTF. The CDR3 DNA reads as TGTGCCAGCTCAAACCAGGGTATGAACAGCTATGGCTACACCTTC.

V usage is TRBV19 and J usage is TRBJ2-6; D is unclear. The V gene lost 3 bases and the J gene lost 1 base, with 7 bases spanning the gap. Germline V gene data show CDR1 as LNHDA and CDR2 as SQIVND (reference sequence). This CDR3 is 15 amino acids long. Here the CDR3 reads CASSILASGANVLTF. CDR3 DNA: TGTGCCAGTAGTATTCTGGCTTCTGGGGCCAACGTCCTGACTTTC.

The chain has TRBV6-5 and TRBJ1-3; D is uncertain. The CDR3 extends over 14 amino acids. V was trimmed by 2 bases and J by 8 bases, leaving 13 bases between them. In germline, CDR1 is MNHEY, CDR2 SVGAGI. CDR3 sequence (DNA): TGTGCCAGCAGTTACGGGCCTACCCGCCACACCATATATTTT. The encoded protein is CASSYGPTRHTIYF.

CDR3 in DNA: TGCAGCGTTGGGGACGGGCCCTCCTACGAGCAGTACTTC. It specifies CSVGDGPSYEQYF. The rearrangement uses TRBV29-1 and TRBJ2-7; D is tentatively TRBD1 or TRBD2 (5 bases each). V was trimmed by 4 bases and J by 0 bases, leaving 10 bases between them. In germline, CDR1 is SQVTM, CDR2 ANQGSEA. The CDR3 covers 13 residues.